This T cell receptor beta chain was identified during a study of blood T cell repertoires in COVID-19. Recovered participants had two consecutive negative NP/OP PCR tests, healthcare professional clearance, or symptom resolution. Using immunoSEQ multiplex PCR, the repertoire was profiled, and TCRdb retains in-frame clones only, with some absent. This table holds 350,000 to 450,000 clones, over 85% found once. V lost 3 bases and J lost 7; bases outside the gene matches: 3. This CDR3 is built from 13 residues. Germline values: CDR1 LGHNA, CDR2 YSLEER. The sequence came from a woman between 25 and 40 years old who had recovered from COVID-19. The genes are TRBV4-3 and TRBJ2-1, with 7 bases identical to TRBD1. The sequenced sample was PBMCs or T cells enriched from blood (not recorded which). The chain's CDR3 is CASSHQTGNEQFF. In nucleotides, the CDR3 is TGCGCCAGCAGCCACCAGACAGGGAATGAGCAGTTCTTC.